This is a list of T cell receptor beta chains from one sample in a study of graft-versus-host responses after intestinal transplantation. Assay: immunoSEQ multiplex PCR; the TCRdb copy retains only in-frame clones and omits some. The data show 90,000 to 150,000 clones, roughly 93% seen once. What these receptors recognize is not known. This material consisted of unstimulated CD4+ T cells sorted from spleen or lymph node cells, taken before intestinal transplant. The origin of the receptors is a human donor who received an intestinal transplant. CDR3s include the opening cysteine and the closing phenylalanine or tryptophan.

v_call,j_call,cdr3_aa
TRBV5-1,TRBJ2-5,CASSPSGTQDQYF
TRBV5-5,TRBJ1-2,CASSLRTDLYGYTF
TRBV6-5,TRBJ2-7,CASSNGYEQYF
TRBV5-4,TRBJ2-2,CASSSGEKDTGELFF
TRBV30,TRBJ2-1,CAWSVGQADNEQFF
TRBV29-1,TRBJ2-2,CSVTGLTGELFF
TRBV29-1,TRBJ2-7,CSVGVRSSSYEQYF
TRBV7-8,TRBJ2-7,CASSLVREPSYEQYF
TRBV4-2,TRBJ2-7,CASSQDFRGSEQYF
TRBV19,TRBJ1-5,CASSISWGRSGQPQHF
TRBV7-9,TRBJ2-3,CASSQGSGLTDTQYF
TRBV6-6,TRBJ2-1,CASIKDYANEQFF
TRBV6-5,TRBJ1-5,CASSFQGPNQPQHF
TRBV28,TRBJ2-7,CASSLTSAYEQYF
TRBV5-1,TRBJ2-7,CASSLAARDRGDEQYF
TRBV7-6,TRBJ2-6,CASSLAQGANVLTF
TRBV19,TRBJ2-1,CASSMGSGRGAYNEQFF
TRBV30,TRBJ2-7,CAWSKAGGGEQYF
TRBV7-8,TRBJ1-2,CASSPRWAGKDGYTF
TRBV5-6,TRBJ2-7,CAGSSTRGLYEQYF
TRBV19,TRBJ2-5,CASTRSPSETQYF
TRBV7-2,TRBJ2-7,CASSLVNGREGYEQYF
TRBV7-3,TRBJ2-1,CASSFTGAYNEQFF
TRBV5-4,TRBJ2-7,CASRSGAGNEQYF
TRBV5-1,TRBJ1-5,CASSFSGDGSQPQHF
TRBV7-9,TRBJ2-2,CASSYQGPGELFF
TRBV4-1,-,CASSQDRAGFYEQYF
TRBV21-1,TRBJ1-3,CASSKDRWKFPLSGNTIYF
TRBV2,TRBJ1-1,CASSIAGGNTEAFF
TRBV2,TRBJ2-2,CASSGYGELFF